A single sample gave rise to the 18 T cell receptor beta chains below, sequenced in a study of blood T cell repertoires in COVID-19. The assay was immunoSEQ multiplex PCR, and TCRdb's table has in-frame clones only and misses some. The profile covers roughly 230,000 clones, with approximately 89% appearing a single time and about 4.6% taken by the ten largest. Material for sequencing was peripheral blood. The receptors come from a woman aged 40 to 50 who had recovered from COVID-19.

This rearrangement joins TRBV30 to TRBJ1-4, with D tentatively TRBD1 (5 bases). CDR3 length: 16 amino acids. Looked up from germline, CDR1 is GTSNPN and CDR2 is SVGIG (reference sequence). The germline V and J ends were trimmed by 0 bases and 2 bases, with 13 bases remaining between them. CDR3 sequence: CAWSVLGGVTNEKLFF. In DNA, the CDR3 is TGTGCCTGGAGTGTATTGGGAGGGGTCACTAATGAAAAACTGTTTTTT.

The chain combines TRBV23-1 with TRBJ1-5, with a weak D call TRBD1 (5 bases). TRBV23-1 is treated as an ORF (open reading frame) with a function not yet certain. The CDR3 sequence is 15 residues long. With 2 bases removed from V and 7 bases from J, the gap between germline ends came to 15 bases. In DNA, the CDR3 is TGCGCCAGCAGTCAAAGGGGCAGGGTAAGGCAGCCCCAGCATTTT. It codes for CASSQRGRVRQPQHF.

This chain connects TRBV24-1 to TRBJ2-3; TRBD1 agrees at 10 bases. Germline CDR1 KGHDR, CDR2 SFDVKD. The CDR3 sequence is 14 residues long. V was clipped by 9 bases and J by 3 bases; unmatched bases: 5. The CDR3 nucleotides are TGTGCCACCGGGGACAGGGGTTCGACAGATACGCAGTATTTT. Translated: CATGDRGSTDTQYF.

The chain couples TRBV5-1 to TRBJ2-3, with 7 nucleotides matching TRBD1. This CDR3 is built from 15 residues. V lost 0 bases, J lost 2 bases, and 3 bases stayed unmatched. CDR1 is SGHRS, CDR2 YFSETQ, per germline. CDR3 nucleotides: TGCGCCAGCAGCTTGGACAGGGGACACACAGATACGCAGTATTTT. Translating gives CASSLDRGHTDTQYF.

This clone was seen ten or more times. This chain uses TRBV4-2 with TRBJ1-2; 7 bases are a match to TRBD1. CDR3 length: 15 amino acids. After removal of 1 base from V and 4 bases from J, the junction contained 6 bases not matched to a gene. In germline, CDR1 is LGHNA, CDR2 YNFKEQ. CDR3 DNA sequence: TGTGCCAGCAGCCAAGGTTACCCAGGGGGCTATGGCTACACCTTC. This gives the protein CASSQGYPGGYGYTF.

The V and J genes are TRBV3-1 (or the pseudogene TRBV3-2) and TRBJ1-1; possible D gene TRBD1, 5 bases. Germline values: CDR1 LGHDT, CDR2 YNNKEL (reference sequence). The CDR3 spans 12 residues. With 10 bases removed from V and 1 base from J, the gap between germline ends came to 10 bases. This chain's CDR3 is CATATGNTEAFF. CDR3 coding DNA: TGTGCCACCGCCACAGGGAACACTGAAGCTTTCTTT.

The V call is TRBV2, the J call TRBJ2-1; D gene uncertain. Germline CDR1 is SNHLY and CDR2 is FYNNEI. The CDR3 has 12 residues. Trimming removed 2 bases at V and 6 bases at J, with 5 bases between. The CDR3 protein is CASSEQINEQFF. The CDR3 DNA reads TGTGCCAGCAGTGAACAGATCAATGAGCAGTTCTTC.

This chain uses TRBV6-5 with TRBJ2-2; D perhaps matches TRBD1 (6 bases). Deletions cut 1 base from V and 1 base from J, with 7 bases between. The CDR3 runs 15 residues. Germline CDR1 is MNHEY and CDR2 is SVGAGI. CDR3 sequence (DNA): TGTGCCAGCAGTTACTGGGGGCGGAACACCGGGGAGCTGTTTTTT. Translating gives CASSYWGRNTGELFF.

This clone has just a few counts. This chain uses TRBV4-1 with TRBJ2-7; tentative D call: TRBD2 (6 bases). V was trimmed by 4 bases and J by 6 bases, leaving 19 bases between them. This CDR3 has 15 amino acids. CDR1 MGHRA and CDR2 YSYEKL come from the germline V gene. Here the CDR3 reads CASSPTPMAGSEQYF. CDR3 nucleotides: TGCGCCAGCAGCCCGACCCCGATGGCGGGGTCCGAGCAGTACTTC.

V usage is TRBV7-2 and J usage is TRBJ2-1, with D possibly TRBD2 on 5 matching bases. The CDR3 extends over 15 amino acids. Between the trimmed V and J ends, which lost 1 base and 9 bases, there was a span of 16 bases. In germline, CDR1 is SGHTA, CDR2 FQGNSA. The CDR3, as DNA: TGTGCCAGCAGCTTAGTAGAGGGATTGAGGGCTGAGCAGTTCTTC. Protein product: CASSLVEGLRAEQFF. The whole variable domain, remainder taken from reference TRBV7-2 and TRBJ2-1, is GAGVSQSPSNKVTEKGKDVELRCDPISGHTALYWYRQSLGQGLEFLIYFQGNSAPDKSGLPSDRFSAERTGGSVSTLTIQRTQQEDSAVYLCASSLVEGLRAEQFFGPGTRLTVL.

The chain employs TRBV12-3 or TRBV12-4 and TRBJ1-2; D uncertain. CDR3 size: 13 residues. V was shortened by 2 bases and J by 1 base, with 5 bases between the two germline ends. CDR3 sequence (DNA): TGTGCCAGCAGTTTAATCATTAACTATGGCTACACCTTC. Translated: CASSLIINYGYTF.

The rearrangement links TRBV19 to TRBJ1-5; D perhaps matches TRBD1 (6 bases). This CDR3 has 15 amino acids. Trimming removed 2 bases from V and 1 base from J, with 9 bases in between. Looked up from germline, CDR1 is LNHDA and CDR2 is SQIVND (reference sequence). CDR3 nucleotide sequence: TGTGCCAGTAGTATATACAGGGAGAGCAATCAGCCCCAGCATTTT. Translated, it gives CASSIYRESNQPQHF.

This rearrangement joins TRBV27 to TRBJ2-3, with D possibly matching TRBD1 (5 bases). Trimming took 8 bases from V and 2 from J, leaving 20 bases between them. Germline V lookup: CDR1 MNHEY, CDR2 SMNVEV (reference sequence). This CDR3 is 16 amino acids long. The CDR3 DNA is TGTGCCAGCCGATCAGGGTACTATCACGCCACAGATACGCAGTATTTT. Translating gives CASRSGYYHATDTQYF.

The chain employs TRBV10-2 and TRBJ1-5, with D perhaps matching TRBD1 (6 bases). Germline CDR1 reads WSHSY; CDR2 reads SAAADI. The CDR3 has 15 residues. V was trimmed by 6 bases and J by 6 bases, leaving 18 bases between them. The DNA of the CDR3 is TGCGCCAGCAGAAATTCGGGGGGCCAGGGTCAGCCCCAGCATTTT. It yields the protein CASRNSGGQGQPQHF.

V gene TRBV11-3 combines with J gene TRBJ2-3; 7 bases map to TRBD1. Germline V gives CDR1 SGHNT, CDR2 YENEEA. The CDR3 is 15 amino acids. V trimming: 5 bases; J trimming: 2 bases; junction bases outside the gene matches: 7. DNA for the CDR3: TGTGCCAGCAGCCAAACCGGACAGGTCACAGATACGCAGTATTTT. Its protein is CASSQTGQVTDTQYF.

The chain has TRBV4-1 and TRBJ1-5; D unclear. CDR3 size: 14 residues. V lost 0 bases and J 7 bases, leaving 10 bases between the germline ends. Per germline, CDR1 MGHRA and CDR2 YSYEKL. CDR3 nucleotides: TGCGCCAGCAGCCAAGATTCCGGCGGGCAGCCCCAGCATTTT. Its translation: CASSQDSGGQPQHF.

CDR3 region: CASGGQTYNSPLHF. DNA for the CDR3: TGTGCCAGCGGCGGACAGACCTATAATTCACCCCTCCACTTT. V usage is TRBV3-1 (or the pseudogene TRBV3-2) and J usage is TRBJ1-6; D is possibly TRBD1 (6 bases). Germline-derived CDR1 and CDR2 are LGHDT and YNNKEL (reference sequence). The germline V and J ends were trimmed by 8 bases and 2 bases, with 10 bases remaining between them. This CDR3 spans 14 amino acids.

This clone showed up just a few times. The chain recombines TRBV27 with TRBJ1-2; possible D gene TRBD1, 6 bases. CDR3 length equals 15 residues. Trimming left V 5 bases short and J 5 bases short, with 18 bases between. Per the germline V gene, CDR1 is MNHEY and CDR2 is SMNVEV (reference sequence). The CDR3 sequence is CASSARPGTIYGYTF. CDR3 coding DNA: TGTGCCAGCAGTGCTAGACCCGGGACAATTTATGGCTACACCTTC.